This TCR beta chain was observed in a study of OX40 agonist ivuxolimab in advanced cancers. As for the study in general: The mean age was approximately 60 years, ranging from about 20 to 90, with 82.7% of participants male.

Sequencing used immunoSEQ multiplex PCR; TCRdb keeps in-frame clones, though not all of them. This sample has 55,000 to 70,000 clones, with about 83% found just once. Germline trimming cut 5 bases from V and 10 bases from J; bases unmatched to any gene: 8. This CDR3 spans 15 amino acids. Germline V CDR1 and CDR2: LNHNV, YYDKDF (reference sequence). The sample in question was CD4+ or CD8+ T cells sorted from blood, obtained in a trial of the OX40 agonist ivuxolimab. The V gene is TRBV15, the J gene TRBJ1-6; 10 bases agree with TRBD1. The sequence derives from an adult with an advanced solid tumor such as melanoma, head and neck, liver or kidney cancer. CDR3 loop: CATSYTGTGESPLHF. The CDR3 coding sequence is TGTGCCACCAGCTATACCGGGACAGGGGAATCACCCCTCCACTTT.